What follows are 20 T cell receptor beta chains derived from one specimen sequenced in a study of CD8 T cell repertoires and HIV-1 epitope variants. TCRdb's copy holds only in-frame clones and misses some; the assay was immunoSEQ multiplex PCR. Counted here are approximately 5,000 clones, about two thirds occurring once; the ten biggest clones make up roughly 44%. Antigens for these TCRs are unknown. The sample comprised cultured CD8+ T cells derived from PBMCs. Source of these receptors: a male donor with HIV.

The chain is built from TRBV6-6 and TRBJ2-7; D might be TRBD1 or TRBD2, each matching 6 bases. The germline CDR1 and CDR2 sequences are MNHNY and SVGAGI (reference sequence). Trimming cost V 6 bases and J 0 bases, with 12 bases left between them. The CDR3 length is 14 residues. The CDR3 DNA is TGTGCCAGCAGCACCGGGGGCAGCTCCTACGAGCAGTACTTC. Protein sequence: CASSTGGSSYEQYF.

The gene calls are TRBV4-3 and TRBJ2-3; D gene uncertain. The CDR3 sequence is 12 residues long. Germline V CDR1 and CDR2: LGHNA, YSLEER. Trimming removed 0 bases at V and 2 bases at J, with 0 bases between. The CDR3 nucleotides read TGCGCCAGCAGCCAAGACACAGATACGCAGTATTTT. It encodes CASSQDTDTQYF.

V gene TRBV29-1 combines with J gene TRBJ2-7; tentatively, D is TRBD1 (5 bases). The CDR3 extends over 11 amino acids. CDR1 and CDR2 from the germline V gene are SQVTM and ANQGSEA. V was shortened by 5 bases and J by 1 base, with 6 bases between the two germline ends. The CDR3 nucleotides are TGCAGCGTTCAGGGATCCTACGAGCAGTACTTC. It yields the protein CSVQGSYEQYF.

The chain has TRBV10-2 and TRBJ2-3; D unresolved. Germline V gene data show CDR1 as WSHSY and CDR2 as SAAADI. CDR3 length: 16 residues. V shed 3 bases and J shed 1 base, with 14 bases lying between them. CDR3 DNA sequence: TGCGCCAGCAGTGACTGGCGGAGCGCGGGCACAGATACGCAGTATTTT. This encodes CASSDWRSAGTDTQYF.

The chain uses TRBV11-3 and TRBJ2-7, with 10 positions matching TRBD2. Trimming removed 1 base from V and 3 bases from J; junction bases left unmatched: 9. This CDR3 comprises 17 residues. CDR1 and CDR2 from the germline V gene are SGHNT and YENEEA. The CDR3 reads CASSLGLAGRTDYEQYF. In DNA, the CDR3 is TGTGCCAGCAGCTTAGGACTAGCGGGCCGCACTGACTACGAGCAGTACTTC. Filled out from reference TRBV11-3 and TRBJ2-7, the complete variable domain reads EAGVVQSPRYKIIEKKQPVAFWCNPISGHNTLYWYLQNLGQGPELLIRYENEEAVDDSQLPKDRFSAERLKGVDSTLKIQPAELGDSAVYLCASSLGLAGRTDYEQYFGPGTRLTVT.

In this sample, this clone turned up a few times. The J gene is TRBJ2-7, the V gene TRBV13; D not resolved. There are 11 residues in the CDR3. Germline CDR1 and CDR2: PRHDT and FYEKMQ (reference sequence). V dropped 5 bases and J dropped 7 bases, with 9 bases sitting between them. The CDR3 loop is CASSLNLEQYF. Written as DNA, the CDR3 is TGTGCCAGCAGCCTGAACCTAGAGCAGTACTTC.

The J gene is TRBJ2-6, the V gene TRBV19; the match to TRBD1 covers 11 bases. J was trimmed by 0 bases and V by 8 bases; bases with no gene match: 0. The CDR3 loop spans 15 amino acids. Germline CDR1 LNHDA, CDR2 SQIVND (reference sequence). As DNA, the CDR3 is TGTGCCAGTGGGACAGGGGGCTCTGGGGCCAACGTCCTGACTTTC. Translating gives CASGTGGSGANVLTF.

By frequency in the sample, this clone is medium-sized (0.01 to 0.1%). This chain joins TRBV7-2 and TRBJ1-2, with a weak D call TRBD1 (6 bases). The CDR3 length is 14 residues. CDR1 is SGHTA and CDR2 is FQGNSA in the germline V gene. V lost 2 bases to trimming and J lost 8 bases, with 15 bases between them. DNA of the CDR3: TGTGCCAGCAGCTTACAGGTGCCAGGGGAAGGCTACACCTTC. This sequence encodes CASSLQVPGEGYTF.

The chain employs TRBV27 and TRBJ2-1; TRBD2 matches 10 bases. The CDR3 contains 15 residues. Unmatched junction bases numbered 3, after V lost 5 bases and J lost 2 bases. Germline V lookup: CDR1 MNHEY, CDR2 SMNVEV (reference sequence). DNA of the CDR3: TGTGCCAGCAGTCTCAGCGGGGGGGCCTACAATGAGCAGTTCTTC. As protein: CASSLSGGAYNEQFF.

This clone was seen once. The gene calls are TRBV4-1 and TRBJ2-1; D ambiguous. V was pared by 4 bases and J by 4 bases, with 11 bases between. The CDR3 sequence is 14 residues long. CDR1 is MGHRA, CDR2 YSYEKL, per germline. The CDR3 is CASSRIGDYNEQFF. DNA of the CDR3: TGCGCCAGCAGCCGTATAGGCGATTACAATGAGCAGTTCTTC.

This sequence joins TRBV16 and TRBJ2-2, with unresolved D. This CDR3 comprises 16 residues. Germline lookup yields CDR1 KGHSY and CDR2 FQNENV. V was clipped by 4 bases and J by 0 bases, with 12 bases between them. CDR3 loop: CASSRYGHSNTGELFF. DNA of the CDR3: TGTGCCAGCAGCCGGTATGGGCACTCGAACACCGGGGAGCTGTTTTTT.

This chain joins TRBV7-6 and TRBJ1-1; possibly TRBD1 for D (6 bases). The ends were cut back, 5 bases at V and 0 bases at J, with 13 bases in the middle. The CDR3 contains 15 residues. CDR1 is SGHVS, CDR2 FNYEAQ, per germline. CDR3 DNA: TGTGCCAGCAGCCCTGGGGGGCAAATGAACACTGAAGCTTTCTTT. This codes for CASSPGGQMNTEAFF.

The chain recombines TRBV19 with TRBJ2-1, with a possible D match to TRBD1 (5 bases). V lost 8 bases, J lost 0 bases, and 14 bases lay in between. CDR3 length: 15 amino acids. Germline V lookup: CDR1 LNHDA, CDR2 SQIVND (reference sequence). CDR3 sequence: CASGALPSSYNEQFF. The CDR3 DNA is TGTGCCAGTGGGGCTTTACCCAGCTCCTACAATGAGCAGTTCTTC. Complete variable domain (other parts from reference TRBV19 and TRBJ2-1): DGGITQSPKYLFRKEGQNVTLSCEQNLNHDAMYWYRQDPGQGLRLIYYSQIVNDFQKGDIAEGYSVSREKKESFPLTVTSAQKNPTAFYLCASGALPSSYNEQFFGPGTRLTVL.

The gene calls are TRBV5-1 and TRBJ2-3, with TRBD2 identical over 8 bases. The CDR3 has 15 residues. From germline, CDR1 is SGHRS and CDR2 YFSETQ. Trimming at V came to 3 bases and at J to 0 bases, leaving 3 bases not matched to a gene. CDR3 nucleotide sequence: TGCGCCAGCAGCTCCAAGCGGGGGAGCACAGATACGCAGTATTTT. Amino acid sequence: CASSSKRGSTDTQYF.

The rearrangement joins TRBV28 to TRBJ1-1; a possible D gene is TRBD1 (5 bases). Trimming took off 2 bases at V and 0 bases at J, with 10 bases between the two ends. The V gene's germline CDR1 is MDHEN and CDR2 SYDVKM. The CDR3 contains 15 residues. The CDR3 sequence: CASSLVLGVNTEAFF. The CDR3 bases are TGTGCCAGCAGTTTAGTGTTAGGGGTGAACACTGAAGCTTTCTTT.

V gene TRBV2 combines with J gene TRBJ2-7, with D perhaps TRBD1 or TRBD2 (5 bases each). There are 13 residues in the CDR3. CDR1 is SNHLY, CDR2 FYNNEI, per germline. The V gene lost 6 bases and the J gene lost 7 bases, with 16 bases spanning the gap. This CDR3 reads CASSEGGGFEQYF. DNA for the CDR3: TGTGCCAGCAGCGAGGGTGGGGGATTTGAGCAGTACTTC. Together with reference TRBV2 and TRBJ2-7, the CDR3 gives the full variable domain: EPEVTQTPSHQVTQMGQEVILRCVPISNHLYFYWYRQILGQKVEFLVSFYNNEISEKSEIFDDQFSVERPDGSNFTLKIRSTKLEDSAMYFCASSEGGGFEQYFGPGTRLTVT.

This clone is categorized as medium-sized. This sequence joins TRBV28 and TRBJ2-2; D gene ambiguous. The germline V and J ends were trimmed by 3 bases and 4 bases, with 15 bases remaining between them. This CDR3 contains 16 residues. The germline V gene has CDR1 MDHEN and CDR2 SYDVKM. The CDR3, as DNA: TGTGCCAGCAGTTTGTGGGCGGAAGGGTCCACCGGGGAGCTGTTTTTT. Residues: CASSLWAEGSTGELFF.

The chain joins TRBV7-9 to TRBJ2-2; a possible D gene is TRBD1 (6 bases). V lost 3 bases, J lost 0 bases, and 8 bases lay in between. Germline V gives CDR1 SEHNR, CDR2 FQNEAQ (reference sequence). The CDR3 is 15 amino acids. CDR3 region: CASSFGQPNTGELFF. The CDR3 DNA is TGTGCCAGCAGCTTCGGACAGCCGAACACCGGGGAGCTGTTTTTT.

The chain has TRBV28 and TRBJ2-7, with 11 bases that match TRBD1. The CDR3 loop spans 15 amino acids. Germline V gene sequence: CDR1 MDHEN, CDR2 SYDVKM. V was clipped by 6 bases and J by 2 bases; unmatched bases: 6. CDR3 sequence: CASRGTGGRTYEQYF. The CDR3 nucleotides read TGTGCCAGCAGGGGGACAGGGGGAAGAACCTACGAGCAGTACTTC.

The chain employs TRBV7-3 and TRBJ2-7; 7 nucleotides align to TRBD2. The CDR3 spans 13 residues. J was trimmed by 4 bases and V by 5 bases; bases with no gene match: 5. In germline, CDR1 is SGHTA, CDR2 FQGTGA. DNA for the CDR3: TGTGCCAGCAGCCCTTGGGGGGGGTACGAGCAGTACTTC. Its translation: CASSPWGGYEQYF.